Detailed here is one T cell receptor beta chain. Antigen specificity is unknown. Repertoires were generated with immunoSEQ multiplex PCR, while TCRdb's copy carries only in-frame clones and drops some. The sample includes 100,000 to 130,000 clones, about 91% of them seen just once. These data belong to a study of OX40 agonist ivuxolimab in advanced cancers. Study background: Ivuxolimab, which is an agonistic anti-OX40 (CD134) antibody, was administered to the patients. The eligibility criteria allowed prior anti-PD-1, anti-PD-L1 or anti-CTLA-4 therapy, and around 40% had some. Hepatocellular carcinoma, melanoma, renal cell or head and neck cancer was diagnosed in the dose-escalation patients. Study-level results: People who partly responded at 0.1-3.0 mg/kg had some of the least clonal expansion seen.

Trimming shortened V by 2 bases and J by 5 bases, and 10 bases separated the two germline ends. The CDR3 totals 13 residues. Looked up from germline, CDR1 is SGHDT and CDR2 is YYEEEE. This receptor was identified in an adult with an advanced solid tumor such as melanoma, head and neck, liver or kidney cancer. The chain links TRBV5-6 to TRBJ1-2; D is uncertain. The sequences come from CD4+ or CD8+ T cells sorted from blood, collected in a trial of the OX40 agonist ivuxolimab. CDR3 sequence (DNA): TGTGCCAGCAGCTTTGGCGGCGGGTATGGCTACACCTTC. Translating gives CASSFGGGYGYTF. The complete variable domain, with remaining parts taken from reference TRBV5-6 and TRBJ1-2, reads DAGVTQSPTHLIKTRGQQVTLRCSPKSGHDTVSWYQQALGQGPQFIFQYYEEEERQRGNFPDRFSGHQFPNYSSELNVNALLLGDSALYLCASSFGGGYGYTFGSGTRLTVV.